The entry that follows covers one T cell receptor (beta chain) sequence. The sample holds a few counts of this clonotype. Its antigen has not been determined. Base-call qualities are not available, and no considerably larger clone is one nucleotide away. The data were taken from a study of blood T cells in healthy people across ages (dated by TCRdb to between 2014 and 2016). For the study in its entirety: In model experiments, roughly one uniquely barcoded TCR beta cDNA molecule per two T cells was captured by template switching. Age-related changes in TCR beta repertoire diversity were measured in the study by deep sequencing normalized with unique cDNA molecular identifiers. To avoid experimental bias, donors of different ages were spread randomly across the sequencing lanes. Donors were grouped into four age groups: young (average 16 years), middle-aged (roughly 38), aged (62) and long-lived (approximately 75). For two donors (one aged 18 to 29 and one aged 80 or older), the study analyzed two additional independent replicas of 1 million unique cDNA reads from the same blood draw. The study at large found these results: Compared with the aged group, the long-lived group had more naive CD4+ T cells, fewer expanded clones and increased TCR diversity, suggesting age selection. Because the CMV infection status of the donors was unknown, age-related changes in expanded clonotypes may potentially have been confounded. Total diversity estimates from one million sequenced T cells were considered lower bounds and underestimates. As age increased, observed TCR beta diversity per million T cells dropped in a roughly linear way, and a significant reduction was already evident by age roughly 40. Conclusive comparison of naive and antigen-experienced compartments was prevented by the profiling of bulk unsorted PBMCs. Observed TCR beta diversity correlated strongly with the percentage of naive T cells measured by flow cytometry.

The roughly 39 donors, aged about 6 to 95 years, were systemically healthy Caucasian individuals from Russia. Each donor gave about 9.2 milliliters of peripheral blood, drawn into EDTA-treated Vacutainer tubes. Ficoll-Paque density-gradient centrifugation was used to isolate PBMCs, with at least 6.5 million obtained per sample. Trizol reagent was used to extract total RNA from the PBMCs, yielding at least 5.5 micrograms per sample. For every donor, flow cytometry on a PBMC aliquot measured the percentage of naive CD45RAhigh/CD27high T cells. Library preparation used 5' RACE. The run used an Illumina HiSeq 2500. The second PCR ran for about 6 to 12 cycles and used a J-beta primer mix along with a sample-barcoded 5' primer. A unique molecular identifier was introduced onto each TCR beta cDNA molecule by a template-switch 5' adaptor carrying 12 random nucleotides. Each sample yielded at least 2.5 million CDR3-containing paired-end reads. All of the RNA was converted into first-strand cDNA using the Mint cDNA synthesis kit, with a TRBC-specific oligonucleotide serving as the primer. After uracil-DNA glycosylase treatment, a first 18-cycle PCR used universal primers M1SS and BC2_uni_R on all cDNA. Regarding the original processing steps: For normalization, 1 million high-quality reads were randomly selected from each sample, with every read carrying a distinct molecular identifier. Instead of being binned into consensus sequences, reads that shared molecular identifiers were thrown out. MiTCR, run with a Q25 quality threshold and the strictest error-elimination algorithm, handled CDR3 identification, clonotype clustering and error correction. A nonparametric unseen species model with Euler transformation was used to estimate lower-bound total TCR beta diversity. TCRdb itself trimmed the public reads at Q25 with fastp, ran MiXCR and retained productive beta chains. One record per CDR3 amino acid sequence lists the most common genes and DNA. The V and J calls come from TCRdb's annotation, not from the publication. Counted in this sample were around 1.5 million distinct CDR3 sequences; approximately 32% of them appeared once. The ten largest account for 11% of the sample.

CDR3 length: 13 amino acids, cysteine to phenylalanine. Only the CDR3 DNA stays, 39 bases, in frame from base 1. Trimming removed 5 bases from V and 4 bases from J; the gene matches leave 4 bases unexplained. The germline V gene provides CDR1 MGHRA and CDR2 YSYEKL. The sequencing sample was made of blood. The sequence links TRBV4-1 to TRBJ2-5; 7 nucleotides in the junction match TRBD1. This TCR was sampled from a woman aged 25-40 years in good health. CDR3 loop: CASSDRVLETQYF. At the DNA level, the sequence is TGCGCCAGCAGCGACAGGGTTTTAGAGACCCAGTACTTC.